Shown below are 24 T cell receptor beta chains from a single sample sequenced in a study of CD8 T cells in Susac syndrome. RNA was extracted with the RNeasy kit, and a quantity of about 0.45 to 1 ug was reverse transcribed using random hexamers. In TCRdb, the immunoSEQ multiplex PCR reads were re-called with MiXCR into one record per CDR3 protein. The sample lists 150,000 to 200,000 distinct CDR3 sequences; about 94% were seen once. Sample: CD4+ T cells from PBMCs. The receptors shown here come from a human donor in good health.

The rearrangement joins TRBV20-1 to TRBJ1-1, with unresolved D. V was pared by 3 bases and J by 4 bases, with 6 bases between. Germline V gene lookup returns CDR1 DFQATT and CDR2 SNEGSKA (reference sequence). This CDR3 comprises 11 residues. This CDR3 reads CSASTPTEAFF. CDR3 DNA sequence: TGCAGTGCTAGTACACCCACTGAAGCTTTCTTT.

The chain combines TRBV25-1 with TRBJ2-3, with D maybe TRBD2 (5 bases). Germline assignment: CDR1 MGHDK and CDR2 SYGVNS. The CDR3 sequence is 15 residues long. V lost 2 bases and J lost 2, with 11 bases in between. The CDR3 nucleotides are TGTGCCAGCAGTGAACGGATTCGGGACACAGATACGCAGTATTTT. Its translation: CASSERIRDTDTQYF.

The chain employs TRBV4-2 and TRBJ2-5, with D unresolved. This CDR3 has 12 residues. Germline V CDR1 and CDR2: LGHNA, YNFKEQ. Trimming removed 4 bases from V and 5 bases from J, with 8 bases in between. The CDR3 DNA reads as TGTGCCAGCAGCCCATCCAGTGAGACCCAGTACTTC. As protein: CASSPSSETQYF.

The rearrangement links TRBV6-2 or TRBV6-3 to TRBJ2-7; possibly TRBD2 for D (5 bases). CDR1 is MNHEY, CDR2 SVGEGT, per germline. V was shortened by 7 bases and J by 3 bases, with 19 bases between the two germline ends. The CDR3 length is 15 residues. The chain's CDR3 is CASTPIGRGDYEQYF. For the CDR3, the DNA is TGTGCCAGCACTCCTATAGGTCGGGGTGACTACGAGCAGTACTTC.

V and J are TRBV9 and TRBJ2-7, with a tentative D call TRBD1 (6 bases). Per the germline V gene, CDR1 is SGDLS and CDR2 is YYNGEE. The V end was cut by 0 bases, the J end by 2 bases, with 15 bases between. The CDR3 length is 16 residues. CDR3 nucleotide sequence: TGTGCCAGCAGCGTAGAGGGACATGGGGACACCTACGAGCAGTACTTC. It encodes CASSVEGHGDTYEQYF.

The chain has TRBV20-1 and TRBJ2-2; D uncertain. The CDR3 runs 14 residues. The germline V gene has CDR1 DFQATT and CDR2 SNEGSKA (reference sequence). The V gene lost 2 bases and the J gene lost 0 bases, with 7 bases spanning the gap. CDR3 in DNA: TGCAGTGCTAGATACATTACGAACACCGGGGAGCTGTTTTTT. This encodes CSARYITNTGELFF.

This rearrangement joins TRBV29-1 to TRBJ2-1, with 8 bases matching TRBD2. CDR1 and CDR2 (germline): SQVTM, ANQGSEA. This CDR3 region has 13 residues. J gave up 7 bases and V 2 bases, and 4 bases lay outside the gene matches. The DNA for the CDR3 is TGCAGCGTTGAACGGGGGGGTGGGAATGAGCAGTTCTTC. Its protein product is CSVERGGGNEQFF.

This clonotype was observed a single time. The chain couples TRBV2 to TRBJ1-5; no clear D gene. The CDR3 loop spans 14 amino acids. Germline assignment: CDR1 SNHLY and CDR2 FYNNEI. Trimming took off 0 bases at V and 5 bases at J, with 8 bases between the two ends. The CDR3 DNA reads TGTGCCAGCAGTGAAGCGGGCGGTTATCAGCCCCAGCATTTT. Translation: CASSEAGGYQPQHF.

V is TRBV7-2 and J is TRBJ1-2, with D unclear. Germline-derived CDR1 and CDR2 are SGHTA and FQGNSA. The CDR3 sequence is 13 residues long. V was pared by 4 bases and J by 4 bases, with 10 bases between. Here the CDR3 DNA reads TGTGCCAGCAGCTCCTCAGCGGGCTATGGCTACACCTTC. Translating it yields CASSSSAGYGYTF.

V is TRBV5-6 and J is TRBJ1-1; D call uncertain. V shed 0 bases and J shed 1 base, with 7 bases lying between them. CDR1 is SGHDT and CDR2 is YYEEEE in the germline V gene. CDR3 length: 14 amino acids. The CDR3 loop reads CASSLAPGNTEAFF. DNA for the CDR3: TGTGCCAGCAGCTTGGCCCCGGGGAACACTGAAGCTTTCTTT.

Here the CDR3 reads CSARESTGANEKLFF. CDR3 DNA sequence: TGCAGTGCTAGAGAATCGACAGGGGCTAATGAAAAACTGTTTTTT. The gene calls are TRBV20-1 and TRBJ1-4; 8 positions agree with TRBD1. The CDR3 contains 15 residues. Trimming removed 0 bases from V and 3 bases from J; junction bases left unmatched: 3. CDR1 and CDR2 (germline): DFQATT, SNEGSKA (reference sequence).

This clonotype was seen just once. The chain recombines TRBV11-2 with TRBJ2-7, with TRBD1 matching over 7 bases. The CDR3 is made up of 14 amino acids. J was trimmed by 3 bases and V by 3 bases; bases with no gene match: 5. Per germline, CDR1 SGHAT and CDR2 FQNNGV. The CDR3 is CASSFRDRIYEQYF. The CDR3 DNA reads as TGTGCCAGCAGCTTCCGGGACAGAATCTACGAGCAGTACTTC.

The CDR3 region is CASSQGARGSQETQYF. The CDR3 coding sequence is TGTGCCAGCAGCCAAGGGGCCAGGGGTTCACAAGAGACCCAGTACTTC. This chain joins TRBV14 and TRBJ2-5; TRBD1 is a possible D gene (6 bases). CDR1 SGHDN and CDR2 FVKESK come from the germline V gene. The germline V and J ends were trimmed by 1 base and 2 bases, with 14 bases remaining between them. This CDR3 contains 16 residues.

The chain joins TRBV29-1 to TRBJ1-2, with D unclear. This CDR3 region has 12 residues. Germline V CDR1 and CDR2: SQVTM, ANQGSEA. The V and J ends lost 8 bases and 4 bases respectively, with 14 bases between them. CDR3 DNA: TGCAGCTCCCGCATTCCTAGCTATGGCTACACCTTC. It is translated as CSSRIPSYGYTF. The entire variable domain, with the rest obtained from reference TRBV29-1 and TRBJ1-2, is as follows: SAVISQKPSRDICQRGTSLTIQCQVDSQVTMMFWYRQQPGQSLTLIATANQGSEATYESGFVIDKFPISRPNLTFSTLTVSNMSPEDSSIYLCSSRIPSYGYTFGSGTRLTVV.

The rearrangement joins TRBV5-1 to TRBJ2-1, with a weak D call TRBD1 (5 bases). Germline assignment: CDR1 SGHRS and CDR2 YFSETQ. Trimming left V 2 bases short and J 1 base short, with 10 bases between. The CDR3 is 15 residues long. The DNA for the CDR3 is TGCGCCAGCAGCTTACAGGTAGATTCCTACAATGAGCAGTTCTTC. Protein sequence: CASSLQVDSYNEQFF.

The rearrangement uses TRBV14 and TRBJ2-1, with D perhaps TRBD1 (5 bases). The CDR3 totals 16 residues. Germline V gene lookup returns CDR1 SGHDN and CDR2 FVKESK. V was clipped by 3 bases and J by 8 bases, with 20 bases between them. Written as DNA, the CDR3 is TGTGCCAGCAGCCACCGCATTAGGGGTGGGTGGCATGAGCAGTTCTTC. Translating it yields CASSHRIRGGWHEQFF.

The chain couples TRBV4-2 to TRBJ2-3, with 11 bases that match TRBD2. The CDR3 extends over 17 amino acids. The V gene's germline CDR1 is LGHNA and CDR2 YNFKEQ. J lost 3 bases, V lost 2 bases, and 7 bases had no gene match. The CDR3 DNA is TGTGCCAGCAGCCAATTCGTAGCGGGGGGGCGGACAGATACGCAGTATTTT. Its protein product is CASSQFVAGGRTDTQYF.

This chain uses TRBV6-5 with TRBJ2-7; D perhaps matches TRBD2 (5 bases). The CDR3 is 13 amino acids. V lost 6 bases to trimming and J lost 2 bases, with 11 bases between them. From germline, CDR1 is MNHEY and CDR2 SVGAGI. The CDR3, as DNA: TGTGCCAGCAGAAGACGGGATACCTACGAGCAGTACTTC. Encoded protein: CASRRRDTYEQYF.

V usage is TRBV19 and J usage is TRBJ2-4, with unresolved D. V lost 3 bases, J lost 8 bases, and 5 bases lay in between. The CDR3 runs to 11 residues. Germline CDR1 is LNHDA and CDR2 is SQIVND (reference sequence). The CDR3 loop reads CASSIGDIQYF. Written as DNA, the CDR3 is TGTGCCAGTAGTATTGGGGACATTCAGTACTTC.

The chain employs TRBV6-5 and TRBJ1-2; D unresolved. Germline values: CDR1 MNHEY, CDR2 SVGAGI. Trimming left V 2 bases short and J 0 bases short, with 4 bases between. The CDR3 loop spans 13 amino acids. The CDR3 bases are TGTGCCAGCAGTTACAGAACTAACTATGGCTACACCTTC. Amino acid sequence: CASSYRTNYGYTF.

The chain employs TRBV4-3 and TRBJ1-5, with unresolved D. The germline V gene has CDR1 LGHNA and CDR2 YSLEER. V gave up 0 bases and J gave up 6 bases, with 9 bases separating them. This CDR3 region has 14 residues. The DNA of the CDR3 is TGCGCCAGCAGCCAAGATTCGCTAGTTCAGCCCCAGCATTTT. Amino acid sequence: CASSQDSLVQPQHF.

CDR3 residues: CASSLDAGYEQYF. CDR3 coding DNA: TGTGCCAGCAGCTTAGACGCGGGGTACGAGCAGTACTTC. The rearrangement links TRBV11-3 to TRBJ2-7; D is possibly TRBD2 (6 bases). The ends were cut back, 0 bases at V and 4 bases at J, with 7 bases in the middle. CDR1 is SGHNT and CDR2 is YENEEA in the germline V gene. CDR3 length: 13 amino acids.

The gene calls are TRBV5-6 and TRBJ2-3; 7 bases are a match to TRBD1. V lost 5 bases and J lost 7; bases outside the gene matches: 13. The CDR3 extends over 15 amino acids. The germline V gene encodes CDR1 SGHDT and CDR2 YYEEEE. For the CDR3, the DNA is TGTGCCAGCAGGACGAGGGGGCGGTGGGGAAATACGCAGTATTTT. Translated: CASRTRGRWGNTQYF. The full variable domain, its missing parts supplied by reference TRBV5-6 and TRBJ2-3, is DAGVTQSPTHLIKTRGQQVTLRCSPKSGHDTVSWYQQALGQGPQFIFQYYEEEERQRGNFPDRFSGHQFPNYSSELNVNALLLGDSALYLCASRTRGRWGNTQYFGPGTRLTVL.

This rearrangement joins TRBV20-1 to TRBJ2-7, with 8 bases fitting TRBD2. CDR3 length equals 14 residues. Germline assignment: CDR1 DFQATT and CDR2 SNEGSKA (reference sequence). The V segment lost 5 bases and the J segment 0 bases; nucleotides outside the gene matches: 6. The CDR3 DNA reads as TGCAGTGCTCGGGGGGGACTTAGCTCCTACGAGCAGTACTTC. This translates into CSARGGLSSYEQYF.